This passage covers 21 T cell receptor beta chains from one sample sequenced in a study of T-cell memory formation after mild COVID-19. TCRdb used MiXCR to reprocess the 5' RACE reads, holding one entry per CDR3 protein. The data show about 250,000 distinct CDR3 sequences, with approximately 16% seen just once and about 4% held by the top ten. Sequenced material: PBMCs or a T cell subset sorted from them (not recorded which). These receptors came from a man between 18 and 29 years old who had mild COVID-19 (a few samples of this study predate the infection). Cell type and time point are not known.

This clonotype has a count of ten or more. The chain carries TRBV5-1 and TRBJ2-1; 9 bases match TRBD2. Germline values: CDR1 SGHRS, CDR2 YFSETQ. The CDR3 contains 16 residues. Losses at the gene ends were 4 bases for V and 1 base for J; bases not matched to a gene: 6. CDR3 DNA: TGCGCCAGCAGCGCCCAAAGCGGGGGGTCCTACAATGAGCAGTTCTTC. Its translation is CASSAQSGGSYNEQFF.

This clonotype was seen more than once but under ten times. This sequence joins TRBV5-1 and TRBJ2-5; 8 bases align to TRBD2. The CDR3 totals 19 residues. The junction had 16 bases not matched to a gene; V was cut back by 1 base and J by 2 bases. Germline V CDR1 and CDR2: SGHRS, YFSETQ. The chain's CDR3 is CASSLMGIGGGTYQETQYF. CDR3 DNA: TGCGCCAGCAGCTTGATGGGGATTGGCGGGGGGACCTATCAAGAGACCCAGTACTTC.

V is TRBV12-3 or TRBV12-4 and J is TRBJ2-2, with TRBD1 matching 8 bases. This CDR3 contains 13 residues. J was trimmed by 5 bases and V by 6 bases; bases with no gene match: 2. The CDR3 nucleotides read TGTGCCAGCAGATGGACAGGGACCGGGGAGCTGTTTTTT. This encodes CASRWTGTGELFF.

The chain has TRBV18 and TRBJ2-1, with D hard to call. Trimming pared 3 bases from V and 0 bases from J, leaving 9 bases between. In germline, CDR1 is KGHSH, CDR2 LQKENI. This CDR3 contains 15 residues. The DNA for the CDR3 is TGTGCCAGCTCACCGATCGGATTCTCCTACAATGAGCAGTTCTTC. Its protein product is CASSPIGFSYNEQFF.

As regards this clonotype: Possible read error: a much larger clone is one base away. The CDR3 DNA reads as TGTGCCAGCAGTTGTTCCCGCGATCCTGAAAAACTGTTTTTT. This codes for CASSCSRDPEKLFF. This chain joins TRBV27 and TRBJ1-4; D uncertain. The CDR3 is 14 amino acids. Looked up from germline, CDR1 is MNHEY and CDR2 is SMNVEV (reference sequence). The ends were cut back, 4 bases at V and 7 bases at J, with 13 bases in the middle.

This chain links TRBV4-2 with TRBJ2-1; 12 bases map to TRBD2. The CDR3 consists of 15 residues. V was pared by 1 base and J by 5 bases, with 0 bases of the junction left unmatched. Germline assignment: CDR1 LGHNA and CDR2 YNFKEQ. This chain's CDR3 is CASSQGTSGDNEQFF. Here the CDR3 DNA reads TGTGCCAGCAGCCAAGGGACTAGCGGGGACAATGAGCAGTTCTTC.

The chain employs TRBV7-3 and TRBJ1-2; D possibly corresponds to TRBD1 (5 bases). Trimming took 1 base from V and 5 from J, leaving 8 bases between them. The CDR3 has 13 residues. Germline loops: CDR1 SGHTA, CDR2 FQGTGA. CDR3 in DNA: TGTGCCAGCAGCTTAAGTCCAGGGTATGGCTACACCTTC. It is translated as CASSLSPGYGYTF.

This clonotype has a handful of counts. The J gene is TRBJ2-3, the V gene TRBV5-1; D is uncertain. V lost 4 bases and J 6 bases, leaving 15 bases between the germline ends. This CDR3 comprises 14 residues. Germline CDR1 reads SGHRS; CDR2 reads YFSETQ. The CDR3 coding sequence is TGCGCCAGCAGCCCGGTGATGTACGGGGATACGCAGTATTTT. It is translated as CASSPVMYGDTQYF.

Concerning this clonotype itself: Its ends do not fully match the called genes, so a read error is possible. This sequence joins TRBV7-3 and TRBJ2-1; 7 bases agree with TRBD1. There are 14 residues in the CDR3. Germline loops: CDR1 SGHTA, CDR2 FQGTGA. This CDR3 reads CASGLGGGYNEQFF. The CDR3 region has the DNA TGTGCCAGCGGCTTAGGGGGCGGATACAATGAGCAGTTCTTC.

This clonotype was recorded at least ten times. V is TRBV7-2 and J is TRBJ1-6; a possible D gene is TRBD1 (5 bases). Deletions cut 4 bases from V and 9 bases from J, with 16 bases between. CDR3 length equals 15 residues. The germline V gene encodes CDR1 SGHTA and CDR2 FQGNSA. CDR3 bases: TGTGCCAGCAGCTCAACTGACAGTTCTTCTTCACCCCTCCACTTT. Translating it yields CASSSTDSSSSPLHF.

This clonotype turned up a few times. The V and J genes are TRBV5-1 and TRBJ2-3, with D perhaps matching TRBD1 (5 bases). CDR1 and CDR2 (germline): SGHRS, YFSETQ. The CDR3 is 15 amino acids. Trimming took 1 base from V and 0 from J, leaving 9 bases between them. The CDR3 nucleotides are TGCGCCAGCAGCTTGCGGACACGAAGCACAGATACGCAGTATTTT. Encoded protein: CASSLRTRSTDTQYF.

This clonotype was seen only a few times. V is TRBV20-1 and J is TRBJ1-1, with 7 positions matching TRBD1. Trimming at V came to 5 bases and at J to 4 bases, leaving 7 bases not matched to a gene. Per germline, CDR1 DFQATT and CDR2 SNEGSKA (reference sequence). This CDR3 contains 13 residues. The CDR3 reads CSALMPGGTEAFF. DNA for the CDR3: TGCAGTGCTCTAATGCCAGGGGGCACTGAAGCTTTCTTT.

This clonotype was counted a few times. The rearrangement links TRBV20-1 to TRBJ2-7; D possibly matches TRBD1 or TRBD2 (5 bases each). CDR3 length: 13 residues. V shed 6 bases and J shed 4 bases, with 16 bases lying between them. Germline-derived CDR1 and CDR2 are DFQATT and SNEGSKA (reference sequence). CDR3 DNA: TGCAGTGCCCGGGACCACCGTACATACGAGCAGTACTTC. Amino acids: CSARDHRTYEQYF.

A few counts support this clonotype. The rearrangement uses TRBV5-6 and TRBJ1-5, with a tentative D call TRBD1 (6 bases). V was trimmed by 4 bases and J by 9 bases, leaving 17 bases between them. The germline V gene encodes CDR1 SGHDT and CDR2 YYEEEE. This CDR3 region has 14 residues. The CDR3 protein is CASSKGGEIRPQHF. Here the CDR3 DNA reads TGTGCCAGCAGCAAGGGGGGGGAGATCCGGCCCCAGCATTTT.

V and J are TRBV5-1 and TRBJ2-1; 10 bases align to TRBD2. The CDR3 sequence is 15 residues long. Germline CDR1 and CDR2: SGHRS and YFSETQ. V lost 2 bases and J lost 7; bases outside the gene matches: 6. CDR3 region: CASSLSSGGENEQFF. The CDR3 DNA reads as TGCGCCAGCAGCTTATCTAGCGGGGGCGAGAATGAGCAGTTCTTC.

There are a few counts of this clonotype. This rearrangement joins TRBV6-1 to TRBJ1-4; D perhaps matches TRBD1 (5 bases). Looked up from germline, CDR1 is MNHNS and CDR2 is SASEGT. V was shortened by 4 bases and J by 6 bases, with 9 bases between the two germline ends. This CDR3 comprises 13 residues. The CDR3 region is CASSVRQHEKLFF. As DNA, the CDR3 is TGTGCCAGCAGTGTGAGACAGCATGAAAAACTGTTTTTT.

The chain employs TRBV19 and TRBJ2-1; maybe TRBD1 (6 bases). The CDR3 is 14 amino acids. In germline, CDR1 is LNHDA, CDR2 SQIVND (reference sequence). Trimming took 6 bases from V and 12 from J, leaving 21 bases between them. The CDR3 loop is CASRDSLGALGQFF. CDR3 coding DNA: TGTGCCAGTAGGGACAGCCTCGGGGCTTTAGGGCAGTTCTTC.

The V call is TRBV20-1, the J call TRBJ1-5; D possibly corresponds to TRBD1 (5 bases). The V end was cut by 3 bases, the J end by 1 base, with 25 bases between. The CDR3 length is 19 residues. The germline V gene encodes CDR1 DFQATT and CDR2 SNEGSKA (reference sequence). The CDR3 sequence is CSASDRLVGDPLSNQPQHF. The CDR3 DNA follows: TGCAGTGCTAGCGACCGGCTAGTCGGGGACCCTTTGAGCAATCAGCCCCAGCATTTT.

The chain combines TRBV4-3 with TRBJ2-2, with D perhaps TRBD1 (5 bases). The V gene's germline CDR1 is LGHNA and CDR2 YSLEER. Trimming shortened V by 1 base and J by 4 bases, and 7 bases separated the two germline ends. The CDR3 extends over 14 amino acids. The CDR3 is CASSQGQSTGELFF. As DNA, the CDR3 is TGCGCCAGCAGCCAAGGACAGTCCACCGGGGAGCTGTTTTTT.

The CDR3 bases are TGTGCCAGCAGCGTAGCCGCTGTTCGGACTGAAGCTTTCTTT. Translating gives CASSVAAVRTEAFF. The chain links TRBV9 to TRBJ1-1, with D unclear. The ends were cut back, 0 bases at V and 5 bases at J, with 11 bases in the middle. Germline assignment: CDR1 SGDLS and CDR2 YYNGEE. The CDR3 extends over 14 amino acids.

This clonotype showed up just a few times. This chain links TRBV18 with TRBJ2-3; possibly TRBD2 for D (5 bases). This CDR3 comprises 14 residues. V dropped 3 bases and J dropped 0 bases, with 7 bases sitting between them. Germline lookup yields CDR1 KGHSH and CDR2 LQKENI. The CDR3, as DNA: TGTGCCAGCTCACCGCGAGGGAGCACAGATACGCAGTATTTT. Protein product: CASSPRGSTDTQYF.